This entry features one T cell receptor (beta chain) sequence. The target antigen is unknown. This entry comes from a study of CD4 T cells in relation to SARS-CoV-2 and coronaviruses. Unexposed donor CD4+ T cells date from about 2010-2019, before the COVID-19 pandemic. Naive and memory CD4+ T cells came from enriched cryopreserved PBMCs. The CDR3 totals 15 residues. Germline-derived CDR1 and CDR2 are SGHRS and YFSETQ. V shed 4 bases and J shed 5 bases, with 19 bases lying between them. Repertoires were generated with immunoSEQ multiplex PCR, while TCRdb's copy carries only in-frame clones and drops some. The sample shows about 60,000 clones, approximately 94% of them seen only once. Study-wide results and limits: Approximately 65% of donors had memory CD4+ clonotypes crossrecognizing SARS-CoV-2 and common cold coronavirus spike. Monoreactive clones expanded significantly more to SARS-CoV-2 than crossreactive clones did.

The specimen sequenced was naive CD4+ T cells from PBMCs. Subset specified: naive CD4+ T cells isolated by negative enrichment. The sequence came from a human donor in good health. V and J are TRBV5-1 and TRBJ2-7, with D perhaps given as TRBD1 or TRBD2 (6 bases each). The CDR3 DNA sequence: TGCGCCAGCAGCGACCAGGGGACTCGCAGGGACGAGCAGTACTTC. Its protein is CASSDQGTRRDEQYF.